This entry concerns a single TCR beta chain. What it recognizes is unknown. These data come from a study of T cell responses to AZD1222 COVID-19 vaccine. General study findings and limits: The CD4 TCRs associated with vaccination extended across spike and predominated at 160-218 and 743-854. Among the donors, most were white British and more were female, and clonal diversity was possibly underestimated. Repertoire collection took place solely once the T cell response had peaked.

Here immunoSEQ multiplex PCR was the method, and the copy in TCRdb shows in-frame clones only, minus some. This table has around 140,000 clones, 85% to 95% appearing once. Germline CDR1 is SGHKS and CDR2 is YYEKEE (reference sequence). V gave up 5 bases and J gave up 1 base, with 6 bases separating them. CDR3 length: 13 amino acids. The source was peripheral blood, collected after recovery from COVID-19. This receptor was obtained from an adult who had recovered from COVID-19. This chain uses TRBV5-5 with TRBJ2-2; no clear D gene. The CDR3 loop reads CASRTVNTGELFF. The CDR3 DNA reads TGTGCCAGCAGGACTGTGAACACCGGGGAGCTGTTTTTT. The full variable domain, its missing parts supplied by reference TRBV5-5 and TRBJ2-2, is DAGVTQSPTHLIKTRGQQVTLRCSPISGHKSVSWYQQVLGQGPQFIFQYYEKEERGRGNFPDRFSARQFPNYSSELNVNALLLGDSALYLCASRTVNTGELFFGEGSRLTVL.